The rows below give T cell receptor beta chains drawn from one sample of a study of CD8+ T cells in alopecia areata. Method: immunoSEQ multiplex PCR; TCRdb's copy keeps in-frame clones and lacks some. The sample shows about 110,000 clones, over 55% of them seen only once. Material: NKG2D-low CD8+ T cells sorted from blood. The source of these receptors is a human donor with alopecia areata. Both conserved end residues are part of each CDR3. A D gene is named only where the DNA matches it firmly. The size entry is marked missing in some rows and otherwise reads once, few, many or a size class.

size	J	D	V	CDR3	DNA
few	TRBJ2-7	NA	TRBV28	CALGRGYEQYF	TGTGCCCTTGGAAGGGGCTACGAGCAGTACTTC
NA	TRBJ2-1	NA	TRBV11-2	CASSLLSSYNEQFF	TGTGCCAGCAGCTTATTAAGCTCCTACAATGAGCAGTTCTTC
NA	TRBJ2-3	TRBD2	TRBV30	CAWTGGTGSTDTQYF	TGTGCCTGGACGGGGGGGACGGGATCCACAGATACGCAGTATTTT
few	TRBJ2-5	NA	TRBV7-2	CASSSQETQYF	TGTGCCAGCAGTTCTCAAGAGACCCAGTACTTC
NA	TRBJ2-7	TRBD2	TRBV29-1	CSGTGTSPYEQYF	TGCAGCGGCACCGGGACTAGCCCCTACGAGCAGTACTTC
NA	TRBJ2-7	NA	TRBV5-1	CASDWSSPTGGQYF	TGCGCCAGCGATTGGTCTTCTCCAACCGGAGGGCAGTACTTC
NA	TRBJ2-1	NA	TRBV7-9	CASSLGGTYNEQFF	TGTGCCAGCAGCTTAGGAGGGACCTACAATGAGCAGTTCTTC
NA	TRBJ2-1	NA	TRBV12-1	CASSFVLFGLAGYNEQFF	TGTGCCAGCAGCTTTGTCCTATTTGGACTAGCGGGATACAATGAGCAGTTCTTC
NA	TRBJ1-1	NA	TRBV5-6	CASSWVQENEAFF	TGTGCCAGCAGCTGGGTCCAGGAAAATGAAGCTTTCTTT
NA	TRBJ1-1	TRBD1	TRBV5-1	CASSSGQGGTEAFF	TGCGCCAGCAGCTCTGGACAGGGGGGCACTGAAGCTTTCTTT
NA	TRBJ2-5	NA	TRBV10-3	CAIREGETQYF	TGTGCCATCAGGGAGGGGGAGACCCAGTACTTC
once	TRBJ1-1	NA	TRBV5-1	CASSLAVGREAFF	TGCGCCAGCAGCTTGGCCGTAGGTAGAGAAGCTTTCTTT
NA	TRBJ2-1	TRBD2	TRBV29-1	CSVVLAGIYNEQFF	TGCAGCGTTGTACTAGCGGGAATATACAATGAGCAGTTCTTC
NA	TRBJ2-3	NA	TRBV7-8	CASSSSPGPRTDTQYF	TGTGCCAGCAGCTCCTCCCCCGGGCCACGCACAGATACGCAGTATTTT
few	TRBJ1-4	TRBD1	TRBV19	CASSITRQGSTNEKLFF	TGTGCCAGTAGTATCACCCGACAGGGTTCAACTAATGAAAAACTGTTTTTT
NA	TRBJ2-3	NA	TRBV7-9	CASSPNELATDTQYF	TGTGCCAGCAGCCCAAACGAGTTAGCCACAGATACGCAGTATTTT
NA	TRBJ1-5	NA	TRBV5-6	CASSLDNQPQHF	TGTGCCAGCAGCCTAGACAATCAGCCCCAGCATTTT
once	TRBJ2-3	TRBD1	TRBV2	CASSESKGATDTQYF	TGTGCCAGCAGTGAGAGCAAGGGGGCCACAGATACGCAGTATTTT
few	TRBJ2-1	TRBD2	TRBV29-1	CSVEDRASGRANEQFF	TGCAGCGTTGAAGATCGGGCTAGCGGGAGAGCAAATGAGCAGTTCTTC
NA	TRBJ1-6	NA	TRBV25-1	CASMIGGYNSPLHF	TGTGCCAGCATGATCGGCGGATATAATTCACCCCTCCACTTT
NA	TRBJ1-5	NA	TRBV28	CASGRFTGSQPQHF	TGTGCCAGCGGAAGATTCACAGGATCCCAGCCCCAGCATTTT
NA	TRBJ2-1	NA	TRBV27	CASSLTSGLNEQFF	TGTGCCAGCAGCTTAACTTCCGGGCTCAATGAGCAGTTCTTC
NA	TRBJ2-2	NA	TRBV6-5	CASNLHSGYTGELFF	TGTGCCAGCAACCTACACAGTGGGTACACCGGGGAGCTGTTTTTT
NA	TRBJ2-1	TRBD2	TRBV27	CASSPKAGGGSEQFF	TGTGCCAGCAGTCCGAAAGCGGGAGGCGGATCTGAGCAGTTCTTC
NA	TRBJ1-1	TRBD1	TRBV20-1	CSARDTGVAFF	TGCAGTGCTAGAGATACAGGGGTAGCTTTCTTT
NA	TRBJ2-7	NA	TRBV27	CASSSSFEQYF	TGTGCCAGCAGTTCCTCATTCGAGCAGTACTTC
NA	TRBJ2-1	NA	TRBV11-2	CASYSGSYNEQFF	TGTGCCAGTTACAGCGGCTCCTACAATGAGCAGTTCTTC
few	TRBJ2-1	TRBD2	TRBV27	CASSFQGLAGIEQFF	TGTGCCAGCAGTTTTCAAGGGCTAGCGGGTATAGAGCAGTTCTTC